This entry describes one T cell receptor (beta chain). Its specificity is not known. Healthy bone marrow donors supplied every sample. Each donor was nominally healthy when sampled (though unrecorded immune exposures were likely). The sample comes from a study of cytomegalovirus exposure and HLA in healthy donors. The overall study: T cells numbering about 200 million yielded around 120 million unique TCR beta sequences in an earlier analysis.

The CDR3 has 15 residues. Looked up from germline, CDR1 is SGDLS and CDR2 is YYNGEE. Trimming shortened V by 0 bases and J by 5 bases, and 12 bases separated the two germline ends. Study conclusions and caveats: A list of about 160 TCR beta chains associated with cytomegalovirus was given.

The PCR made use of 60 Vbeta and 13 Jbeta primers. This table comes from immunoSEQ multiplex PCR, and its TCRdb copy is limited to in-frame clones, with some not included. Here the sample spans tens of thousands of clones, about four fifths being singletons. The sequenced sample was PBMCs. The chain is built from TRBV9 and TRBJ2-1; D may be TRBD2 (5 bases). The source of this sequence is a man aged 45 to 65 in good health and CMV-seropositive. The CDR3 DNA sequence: TGTGCCAGCAGCGTAGAGCTAGCTTACAACAATGAGCAGTTCTTC. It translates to CASSVELAYNNEQFF.